What follows are 4 T cell receptor beta chains derived from one specimen sequenced in a study of blood T cell repertoires in COVID-19. TCRdb's table, derived via immunoSEQ multiplex PCR, lists solely in-frame clones and lacks some. The sample holds 150,000 or so clones, roughly 90% seen once. Sequencing was performed on PBMCs or T cells enriched from blood (not recorded which). All receptors come from a woman aged 45-60 years who had recovered from COVID-19.

The chain recombines TRBV2 with TRBJ2-2, with a possible D match to TRBD2 (5 bases). The V gene's germline CDR1 is SNHLY and CDR2 FYNNEI. With 8 bases removed from V and 0 bases from J, the gap between germline ends came to 19 bases. CDR3 size: 17 residues. The CDR3 loop reads CASGLLVRTSNTGELFF. For the CDR3, the DNA is TGTGCCAGCGGTTTATTAGTTAGGACTTCGAACACCGGGGAGCTGTTTTTT.

The gene calls are TRBV9 and TRBJ1-2, with TRBD1 identical over 7 bases. The CDR3 is made up of 15 amino acids. CDR1 is SGDLS and CDR2 is YYNGEE in the germline V gene. The junction had 7 bases not matched to a gene; V was cut back by 0 bases and J by 5 bases. The CDR3 DNA follows: TGTGCCAGCAGCGTAGGAGGGACAGTCTTTTATGGCTACACCTTC. Its protein is CASSVGGTVFYGYTF. Based on the CDR3 plus reference TRBV9 and TRBJ1-2, the full variable domain is DSGVTQTPKHLITATGQRVTLRCSPRSGDLSVYWYQQSLDQGLQFLIQYYNGEERAKGNILERFSAQQFPDLHSELNLSSLELGDSALYFCASSVGGTVFYGYTFGSGTRLTVV.

The chain carries TRBV9 and TRBJ2-1, with 9 bases that match TRBD2. CDR1 and CDR2 (germline): SGDLS, YYNGEE. The V segment lost 0 bases and the J segment 4 bases; nucleotides outside the gene matches: 8. This CDR3 is 17 amino acids long. The CDR3 DNA reads TGTGCCAGCAGCGTAGGTTCGAGCGGGGGGAATTACAATGAGCAGTTCTTC. Its protein product is CASSVGSSGGNYNEQFF. The entire variable domain, with the rest obtained from reference TRBV9 and TRBJ2-1, is as follows: DSGVTQTPKHLITATGQRVTLRCSPRSGDLSVYWYQQSLDQGLQFLIQYYNGEERAKGNILERFSAQQFPDLHSELNLSSLELGDSALYFCASSVGSSGGNYNEQFFGPGTRLTVL.

The chain links TRBV5-1 to TRBJ2-7; a weak D match, TRBD2 (6 bases). The V end lost 4 bases, the J end lost 1 base, and 18 bases lay between the germline ends. Germline values: CDR1 SGHRS, CDR2 YFSETQ. This CDR3 comprises 16 residues. The CDR3 sequence: CASSLNLWGGSYEQYF. The CDR3 nucleotides are TGCGCCAGCAGCCTCAATCTATGGGGAGGTTCCTACGAGCAGTACTTC. The full variable domain, its missing parts supplied by reference TRBV5-1 and TRBJ2-7, is KAGVTQTPRYLIKTRGQQVTLSCSPISGHRSVSWYQQTPGQGLQFLFEYFSETQRNKGNFPGRFSGRQFSNSRSEMNVSTLELGDSALYLCASSLNLWGGSYEQYFGPGTRLTVT.